The TCR beta chain described here comes from a study of tumor and adjacent non-tumor tissue in lung cancer. Findings and caveats of the study: Significantly higher TCR diversity was found in tumor than normal lung.

RNA was extracted from bulk tissue without any cell sorting. The normal lung tissue was taken more than 3 cm from the tumor edge. The library came from three nested PCR rounds adapted from ARM-PCR protocols. TCRdb ran MiXCR on the multiplex PCR reads and lists one entry per CDR3 protein. The sample shows almost 75,000 distinct CDR3 sequences, 65% to 75% of them seen only once. Details on this clonotype: Its antigen remains unidentified. It may be a read error: a sequence one base away is much more abundant.

This CDR3 is built from 15 residues. Germline lookup yields CDR1 SGHDT and CDR2 YYEEEE. This clonotype was sampled from a woman aged 45-65 years with non-small cell lung cancer. The sample comprised distant non-tumor lung tissue. V is TRBV5-6 and J is TRBJ2-7; 7 nucleotides match TRBD1. CDR3 sequence: CASNLVQGESIRQYF. Here the CDR3 DNA reads TGTGCCAGCAACTTGGTGCAGGGGGAGTCAATTCGGCAGTACTTC.